What follows is one T cell receptor beta chain and its context. Its antigen is not known. This sample was included in a study of CD8 T cells in ankylosing spondylitis. The CDR3 is 14 residues long. Trimming took off 6 bases at V and 0 bases at J, with 11 bases between the two ends. A single record per CDR3 protein comes from TCRdb applying MiXCR to the 5' RACE reads. The table includes 100,000 or so distinct CDR3 sequences, approximately 25% detected once. The study's findings and limits: Blood of patients with ankylosing spondylitis appeared to be characterized by a TCR beta motif of several highly homologous variants. Disease-associated clones were reportedly significantly overrepresented in matched ankylosing spondylitis synovial fluid. Earlier authors reported some of these motif variants in reactive arthritis synovial fluid and blood.

The chain has TRBV12-3 or TRBV12-4 and TRBJ2-5; D may match TRBD1 or TRBD2 (5 bases each). The sequencing sample was made of synovial fluid, either unsorted or a sorted T cell fraction (not recorded which). This clonotype originated in a male donor with ankylosing spondylitis. CDR3 sequence (DNA): TGTGCCAGCAGCCTGGGACCGAACCAAGAGACCCAGTACTTC. Its translation: CASSLGPNQETQYF.